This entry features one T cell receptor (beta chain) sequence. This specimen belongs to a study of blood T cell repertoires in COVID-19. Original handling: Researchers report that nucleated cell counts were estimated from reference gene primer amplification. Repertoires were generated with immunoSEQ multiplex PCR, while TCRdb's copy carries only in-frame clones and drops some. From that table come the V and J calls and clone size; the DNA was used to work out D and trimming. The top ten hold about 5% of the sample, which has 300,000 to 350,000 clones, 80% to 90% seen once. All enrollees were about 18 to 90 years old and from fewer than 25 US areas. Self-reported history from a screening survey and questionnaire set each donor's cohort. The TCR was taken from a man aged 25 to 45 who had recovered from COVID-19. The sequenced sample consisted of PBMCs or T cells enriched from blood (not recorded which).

The DNA of the CDR3 is TGCAGTGCTAGTCCCCAAATAGACACTGAAGCTTTCTTT. It translates to CSASPQIDTEAFF. The chain uses TRBV20-1 and TRBJ1-1; no clear D gene. V was cut by 3 bases and J by 3 bases, with 11 bases left in between. Germline CDR1 DFQATT, CDR2 SNEGSKA (reference sequence). The CDR3 covers 13 residues.